These T cell receptor beta chains were read from a single sample in a study of blood T cell repertoires in COVID-19. Sequencing was performed with immunoSEQ multiplex PCR; in TCRdb, only in-frame clones are kept and a portion is missing. Found here are about 210,000 clones, around 81% of them singletons; the top ten hold about 13%. Sample: peripheral blood. These receptors all come from a human donor in a cohort sampled during active COVID-19. CDR3s include the opening cysteine and the closing phenylalanine or tryptophan. Each record gives: J gene, V gene, CDR3 protein.

J: TRBJ2-5; V: TRBV24-1; CDR3: CATSDPKNQETQYF
J: TRBJ1-5; V: TRBV28; CDR3: CASFAQGAGEPQHF
J: TRBJ2-6; V: TRBV4-3; CDR3: CASSQDLTGISGANVLTF
J: TRBJ2-3; V: TRBV27; CDR3: CASSLGDLSTDTQYF
J: TRBJ2-7; V: TRBV6-5; CDR3: CASTKPSGSSYEQYF
J: TRBJ1-1; V: TRBV11-3; CDR3: CASSWDSNTEAFF
J: TRBJ1-3; V: TRBV3-1/TRBV3-2; CDR3: CASSQAVSSGNTIYF
J: TRBJ2-2; V: TRBV2; CDR3: CASSPQGRAGELFF
J: TRBJ1-5; V: TRBV5-1; CDR3: CASRVGANQPQHF
J: TRBJ1-1; V: TRBV10-3; CDR3: CAISAGGGSAEAFF
J: TRBJ1-2; V: TRBV21-1; CDR3: CASLHWFGQVISQGRGGYTF
J: TRBJ1-1; V: TRBV21-1; CDR3: CASNAGVDGDTEAFF
J: TRBJ2-1; V: TRBV5-1; CDR3: CASTAGDLYNEQFF
J: TRBJ2-1; V: TRBV10-3; CDR3: CAISLLAGGINNEQFF
J: TRBJ1-4; V: TRBV3-1/TRBV3-2; CDR3: CASSDRTGTTNEKLFF
J: TRBJ2-2; V: TRBV19; CDR3: CATPGTANTGELFF
J: TRBJ1-2; V: TRBV9; CDR3: CASSPRGIGIAGRFYGYTF
J: TRBJ1-6; V: TRBV9; CDR3: CASSADSSYNSPLHF
J: TRBJ2-6; V: TRBV5-6; CDR3: CASSLRDSGANVLTF
J: TRBJ1-3; V: TRBV3-1/TRBV3-2; CDR3: CASSQVYGDRATLSSGNTIYF
J: TRBJ1-5; V: TRBV5-6; CDR3: CASSRDRVGEPQHF
J: TRBJ1-2; V: TRBV20-1; CDR3: CSARAGYGYTF
J: TRBJ2-3; V: TRBV11-2; CDR3: CASSRSGGEGLTDTQYF
J: TRBJ2-1; V: TRBV24-1; CDR3: CATRPPAGDGNEQFF